Listed here are 27 T cell receptor beta chains from one sample, sequenced in a study of beta chain features in type 1 diabetes. The sequenced template was cDNA made from the entire isolated RNA. The table came from immunoSEQ multiplex PCR; TCRdb's copy has only in-frame clones and leaves some out. This repertoire shows 900,000 or so clones, 15% to 20% found once; its top ten account for 0.02% to 0.025%. The sequenced sample consisted of naive CD4+ T cells from blood. The origin of the receptors is a woman in her late teens or twenties in good health.

This clone was counted many times. The chain employs TRBV13 and TRBJ2-5, with unresolved D. The CDR3 has 13 residues. Trimming took 5 bases from V and 5 from J, leaving 12 bases between them. Germline V gene sequence: CDR1 PRHDT, CDR2 FYEKMQ (reference sequence). CDR3 DNA: TGTGCCAGCAGCAGCCATCGGTGGGAGACCCAGTACTTC. Translated, it gives CASSSHRWETQYF. Drawing the rest from reference TRBV13 and TRBJ2-5, the complete variable domain is AAGVIQSPRHLIKEKRETATLKCYPIPRHDTVYWYQQGPGQDPQFLISFYEKMQSDKGSIPDRFSAQQFSDYHSELNMSSLELGDSALYFCASSSHRWETQYFGPGTRLLVL.

This chain's CDR3 is CASSPTRGRRTGELFF. CDR3 sequence (DNA): TGTGCCAGCAGCCCAACAAGGGGGCGCCGGACCGGGGAGCTGTTTTTT. The V and J genes are TRBV5-6 and TRBJ2-2; 7 nucleotides match TRBD1. Trimming at V came to 4 bases and at J to 5 bases, leaving 11 bases not matched to a gene. Germline-derived CDR1 and CDR2 are SGHDT and YYEEEE. This CDR3 comprises 16 residues.

This clone was counted between two and nine times. This sequence joins TRBV4-2 and TRBJ2-3; D might be TRBD1 or TRBD2, each matching 5 bases. Trimming shortened V by 0 bases and J by 3 bases, and 19 bases separated the two germline ends. Germline CDR1 and CDR2: LGHNA and YNFKEQ. There are 18 residues in the CDR3. CDR3 in DNA: TGTGCCAGCAGCCAAGATTTATCGGTGGGACGCGGGACAGATACGCAGTATTTT. Translating it yields CASSQDLSVGRGTDTQYF.

This clone was detected only a few times. The same CDR3 is also encoded by other DNA sequences in this sample. The chain has TRBV7-2 and TRBJ2-7; D may be TRBD1 (5 bases). The V end lost 0 bases, the J end lost 3 bases, and 9 bases lay between the germline ends. This CDR3 has 14 amino acids. Germline CDR1 is SGHTA and CDR2 is FQGNSA. The CDR3 DNA follows: TGTGCCAGCAGCTTAGCAGGGGTGAGCTACGAGCAGTACTTC. It codes for CASSLAGVSYEQYF.

Details on this clone: The same CDR3 is also encoded by other DNA sequences in this sample. The rearrangement joins TRBV7-2 to TRBJ2-1; 10 bases are shared with TRBD2. The CDR3 runs to 15 residues. CDR1 and CDR2 (germline): SGHTA, FQGNSA. The V and J ends lost 5 bases and 4 bases, in that order; junction bases with no gene match: 5. In DNA, the CDR3 is TGTGCCAGCAGCCTCGGACTAGCGGAATACAATGAGCAGTTCTTC. This gives the protein CASSLGLAEYNEQFF.

The J gene is TRBJ2-1, the V gene TRBV15, with 7 positions matching TRBD2. The CDR3 is made up of 15 amino acids. Germline trimming cut 3 bases from V and 0 bases from J; bases unmatched to any gene: 2. Germline V CDR1 and CDR2: LNHNV, YYDKDF (reference sequence). CDR3 coding DNA: TGTGCCACCAGCAGCGGGAGGCCCTCCTACAATGAGCAGTTCTTC. It translates to CATSSGRPSYNEQFF. The full variable domain, completed using reference TRBV15 and TRBJ2-1, is DAMVIQNPRYQVTQFGKPVTLSCSQTLNHNVMYWYQQKSSQAPKLLFHYYDKDFNNEADTPDNFQSRRPNTSFCFLDIRSPGLGDTAMYLCATSSGRPSYNEQFFGPGTRLTVL.

This clone was counted between two and nine times. The sample has other DNA sequences that encode this CDR3 too. This chain uses TRBV9 with TRBJ2-1; 10 bases agree with TRBD2. Trimming at V came to 1 base and at J to 4 bases, leaving 2 bases not matched to a gene. The CDR3 is 15 amino acids. CDR1 SGDLS and CDR2 YYNGEE come from the germline V gene. CDR3 residues: CASSVRLAGYNEQFF. CDR3 bases: TGTGCCAGCAGCGTAAGACTAGCGGGTTACAATGAGCAGTTCTTC.

In this sample, this clone turned up a few times. V and J are TRBV7-8 and TRBJ2-1; D is possibly TRBD1 (5 bases). Trimming cost V 1 base and J 0 bases, with 7 bases left between them. Germline V gives CDR1 SGHVS, CDR2 FQNEAQ. CDR3 length: 15 residues. The CDR3 here is CASSLGQGSYNEQFF. In nucleotides, the CDR3 is TGTGCCAGCAGCTTAGGGCAGGGCTCCTACAATGAGCAGTTCTTC.

The chain is built from TRBV6-6 and TRBJ1-1; 7 positions agree with TRBD1. This CDR3 is built from 12 residues. Germline CDR1 reads MNHNY; CDR2 reads SVGAGI (reference sequence). The V gene end was trimmed by 7 bases and the J gene end by 11 bases; junction bases not matched to a gene: 10. This CDR3 is CASTPTGSWAFF. The DNA for the CDR3 is TGTGCCAGCACCCCGACAGGGTCTTGGGCTTTCTTT.

This clone came up a few times. This chain joins TRBV19 and TRBJ2-1; a weak D match, TRBD2 (6 bases). The CDR3 runs 18 residues. Per germline, CDR1 LNHDA and CDR2 SQIVND (reference sequence). V dropped 8 bases and J dropped 2 bases, with 25 bases sitting between them. The CDR3 DNA reads as TGTGCCAGTTCGGAGTCCTGGCGGCGGGGAACGCCCTACAATGAGCAGTTCTTC. Translating gives CASSESWRRGTPYNEQFF.

This clone has just a few counts. The chain uses TRBV5-4 and TRBJ2-1; possible D gene TRBD1, 5 bases. This CDR3 spans 12 amino acids. Germline CDR1 reads SGHNT; CDR2 reads YYREEE (reference sequence). V was pared by 3 bases and J by 9 bases, with 10 bases between. The CDR3 sequence: CASSSRVGEQFF. In DNA form, the CDR3 reads TGTGCCAGCAGCTCCAGGGTTGGTGAGCAGTTCTTC.

The chain links TRBV7-8 to TRBJ1-1; 7 positions match TRBD1. The junction had 9 bases not matched to a gene; V was cut back by 2 bases and J by 3 bases. This CDR3 region has 16 residues. Per the germline V gene, CDR1 is SGHVS and CDR2 is FQNEAQ. In nucleotides, the CDR3 is TGTGCCAGCAGCTTAAGAGATGGGGACAGCTACACTGAAGCTTTCTTT. Its protein is CASSLRDGDSYTEAFF.

The rearrangement uses TRBV7-6 and TRBJ2-2, with D perhaps matching TRBD1 or TRBD2 (6 bases each). Between the trimmed V and J ends, which lost 4 bases and 4 bases, there was a span of 13 bases. This CDR3 is 15 amino acids long. The germline CDR1 and CDR2 sequences are SGHVS and FNYEAQ. CDR3 sequence: CASSSRPGATGELFF. In nucleotides, the CDR3 is TGTGCCAGCAGCTCCCGCCCGGGGGCCACCGGGGAGCTGTTTTTT.

This clone occurred a few times. This chain links TRBV29-1 with TRBJ1-2, with D possibly matching TRBD1 (5 bases). Germline V gene lookup returns CDR1 SQVTM and CDR2 ANQGSEA. The CDR3 has 13 residues. V dropped 5 bases and J dropped 4 bases, with 14 bases sitting between them. This chain's CDR3 is CSVYAQGTYGYTF. The CDR3 nucleotides read TGCAGCGTTTACGCCCAGGGTACCTATGGCTACACCTTC.

The table lists this clone with a few counts. The chain uses TRBV5-1 and TRBJ1-1; D possibly corresponds to TRBD1 (6 bases). V was shortened by 1 base and J by 6 bases, with 7 bases between the two germline ends. The germline V gene has CDR1 SGHRS and CDR2 YFSETQ. The CDR3 sequence is 12 residues long. The CDR3 region is CASSLRGAEAFF. The CDR3 DNA is TGCGCCAGCAGCTTGAGGGGGGCTGAAGCTTTCTTT.

The chain is built from TRBV7-2 and TRBJ2-1; TRBD2 is a possible D gene (6 bases). The V gene lost 1 base and the J gene lost 15 bases, with 13 bases spanning the gap. This CDR3 region has 12 residues. Per the germline V gene, CDR1 is SGHTA and CDR2 is FQGNSA. The CDR3 DNA follows: TGTGCCAGCAGCTTAGAAGGGTGGGAGGCGTTCTTC. It is translated as CASSLEGWEAFF. The entire variable domain, with the rest obtained from reference TRBV7-2 and TRBJ2-1, is as follows: GAGVSQSPSNKVTEKGKDVELRCDPISGHTALYWYRQSLGQGLEFLIYFQGNSAPDKSGLPSDRFSAERTGGSVSTLTIQRTQQEDSAVYLCASSLEGWEAFFGPGTRLTVL.

This clone was seen only a few times. This CDR3 is also generated by other DNA sequences in the sample. The DNA for the CDR3 is TGTGCCAGCAGTTACGGCGGCACCGGGGAGCTGTTTTTT. Amino acid sequence: CASSYGGTGELFF. The chain is built from TRBV6-5 and TRBJ2-2; no definite D call. V was trimmed by 2 bases and J by 4 bases, leaving 5 bases between them. The CDR3 length is 13 residues. Germline V gives CDR1 MNHEY, CDR2 SVGAGI.

The chain has TRBV19 and TRBJ2-7; D may match TRBD1 or TRBD2 (5 bases each). V lost 7 bases and J 3 bases, leaving 19 bases between the germline ends. The CDR3 loop spans 15 amino acids. CDR1 LNHDA and CDR2 SQIVND come from the germline V gene (reference sequence). The CDR3 nucleotides read TGTGCCAGTACCGTAAGCGGACTGGGGGACTACGAGCAGTACTTC. This codes for CASTVSGLGDYEQYF.

V usage is TRBV4-3 and J usage is TRBJ2-6; 7 bases fit TRBD1. This CDR3 region has 19 residues. V was clipped by 0 bases and J by 1 base; unmatched bases: 9. The germline V gene encodes CDR1 LGHNA and CDR2 YSLEER. CDR3 in amino acids: CASSQEAALGQSGANVLTF. Here the CDR3 DNA reads TGCGCCAGCAGCCAAGAGGCGGCTCTGGGACAGTCTGGGGCCAACGTCCTGACTTTC.

The rearrangement joins TRBV10-2 to TRBJ1-1; unclear D gene. The CDR3 sequence is 12 residues long. V was cut by 2 bases and J by 4 bases, with 5 bases left in between. From germline, CDR1 is WSHSY and CDR2 SAAADI. The CDR3 is CASSERGTEAFF. Written as DNA, the CDR3 is TGCGCCAGCAGTGAGAGAGGCACTGAAGCTTTCTTT.

V and J are TRBV7-2 and TRBJ2-5, with D possibly matching TRBD1 (5 bases). CDR1 and CDR2 (germline): SGHTA, FQGNSA. There are 14 residues in the CDR3. Trimming removed 5 bases from V and 12 bases from J, with 22 bases in between. CDR3 protein: CASSHGLQAAIKYF. The CDR3 nucleotides are TGTGCCAGCAGCCACGGGTTACAGGCGGCGATTAAGTACTTC.

This sequence joins TRBV7-9 and TRBJ2-6; either TRBD1 or TRBD2 may supply D (7 bases each). In germline, CDR1 is SEHNR, CDR2 FQNEAQ (reference sequence). V was trimmed by 5 bases and J by 2 bases, leaving 10 bases between them. The CDR3 contains 15 residues. The CDR3: CASSSGTAGANVLTF. The CDR3, as DNA: TGTGCCAGCAGCAGCGGGACAGCTGGGGCCAACGTCCTGACTTTC.

The V and J genes are TRBV28 and TRBJ2-5; D uncertain. The V end lost 2 bases, the J end lost 1 base, and 5 bases lay between the germline ends. Looked up from germline, CDR1 is MDHEN and CDR2 is SYDVKM. The CDR3 is 13 amino acids. CDR3 sequence: CASSLAAQETQYF. Written as DNA, the CDR3 is TGTGCCAGCAGTTTAGCAGCCCAAGAGACCCAGTACTTC.

The chain couples TRBV28 to TRBJ1-2; TRBD1 matches 9 bases. The germline V gene has CDR1 MDHEN and CDR2 SYDVKM. This CDR3 is built from 15 residues. Losses at the gene ends were 7 bases for V and 5 bases for J; bases not matched to a gene: 11. The CDR3 bases are TGTGCCAGCACTTGGGGGGACAGGGTTACTTATGGCTACACCTTC. As protein: CASTWGDRVTYGYTF.

The chain joins TRBV2 to TRBJ2-7; D assignment may be TRBD1 or TRBD2 (5 bases each). Per germline, CDR1 SNHLY and CDR2 FYNNEI. With 4 bases removed from V and 2 bases from J, the gap between germline ends came to 9 bases. The CDR3 totals 13 residues. CDR3 amino acids: CASSVEGTYEQYF. The DNA for the CDR3 is TGTGCCAGCAGTGTTGAGGGGACCTACGAGCAGTACTTC.

The rearrangement uses TRBV9 and TRBJ2-5; TRBD1 agrees at 8 bases. This CDR3 region has 15 residues. Germline V lookup: CDR1 SGDLS, CDR2 YYNGEE. The ends lost 3 bases at V and 3 bases at J; junction bases unmatched: 7. CDR3 loop: CASSGGQGKKETQYF. CDR3 DNA sequence: TGTGCCAGCAGCGGAGGACAGGGCAAAAAAGAGACCCAGTACTTC. Variable domain in full (rest from reference TRBV9 and TRBJ2-5): DSGVTQTPKHLITATGQRVTLRCSPRSGDLSVYWYQQSLDQGLQFLIQYYNGEERAKGNILERFSAQQFPDLHSELNLSSLELGDSALYFCASSGGQGKKETQYFGPGTRLLVL.

This clone turned up a few times. V and J are TRBV7-2 and TRBJ2-7; 7 bases are a match to TRBD2. The CDR3 loop spans 14 amino acids. CDR1 is SGHTA and CDR2 is FQGNSA in the germline V gene. The junction had 3 bases not matched to a gene; V was cut back by 2 bases and J by 2 bases. CDR3 sequence: CASSLSGIPYEQYF. In DNA, the CDR3 is TGTGCCAGCAGCTTAAGCGGGATTCCCTACGAGCAGTACTTC.